Only one count was recorded for the clone carrying this T cell receptor beta chain. Libraries were prepared by immunoSEQ multiplex PCR; TCRdb keeps only in-frame clonotypes and omits some of them. The sample shows roughly 90,000 clones, roughly 78% of them seen only once. This record belongs to a study of blood T cell repertoires in COVID-19. About the study: PBMCs, B-cell-depleted T cells, or T cells provided the cDNA or gDNA that made up the material.

The CDR3 sequence is 12 residues long. V lost 6 bases to trimming and J lost 2 bases, with 10 bases between them. CDR1 and CDR2 (germline): SQVTM, ANQGSEA. The chain has TRBV29-1 and TRBJ2-5, with a weak D call TRBD1 (6 bases). The TCR originated in a woman in her seventies with acute or convalescent COVID-19. Sequencing used peripheral blood. CDR3 region: CSVGRGQETQYF. The CDR3 bases are TGCAGCGTCGGTAGGGGGCAAGAGACCCAGTACTTC.